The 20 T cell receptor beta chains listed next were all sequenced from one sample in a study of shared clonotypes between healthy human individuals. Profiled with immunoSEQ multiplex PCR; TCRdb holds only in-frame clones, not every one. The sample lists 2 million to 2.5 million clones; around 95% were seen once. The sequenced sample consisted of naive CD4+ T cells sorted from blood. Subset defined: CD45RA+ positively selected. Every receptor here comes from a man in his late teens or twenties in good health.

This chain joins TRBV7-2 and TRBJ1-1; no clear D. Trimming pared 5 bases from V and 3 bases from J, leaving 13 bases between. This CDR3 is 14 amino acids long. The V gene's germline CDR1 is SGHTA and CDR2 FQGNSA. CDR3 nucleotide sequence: TGTGCCAGCAGCCCCCGGGGAAGGGACACTGAAGCTTTCTTT. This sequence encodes CASSPRGRDTEAFF.

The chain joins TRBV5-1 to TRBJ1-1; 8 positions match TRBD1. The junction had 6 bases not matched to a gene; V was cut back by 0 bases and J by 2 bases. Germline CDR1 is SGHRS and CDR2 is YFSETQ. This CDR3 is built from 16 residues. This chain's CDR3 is CASSLVQGAINTEAFF. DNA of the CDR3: TGCGCCAGCAGCTTGGTGCAGGGGGCGATCAACACTGAAGCTTTCTTT. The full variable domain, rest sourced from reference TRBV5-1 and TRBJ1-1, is KAGVTQTPRYLIKTRGQQVTLSCSPISGHRSVSWYQQTPGQGLQFLFEYFSETQRNKGNFPGRFSGRQFSNSRSEMNVSTLELGDSALYLCASSLVQGAINTEAFFGQGTRLTVV.

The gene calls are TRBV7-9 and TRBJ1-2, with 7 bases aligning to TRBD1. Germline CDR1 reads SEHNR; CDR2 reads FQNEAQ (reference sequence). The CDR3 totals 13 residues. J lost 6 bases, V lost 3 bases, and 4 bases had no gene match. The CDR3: CASSFTGEDGYTF. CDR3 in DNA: TGTGCCAGCAGCTTTACAGGGGAAGATGGCTACACCTTC.

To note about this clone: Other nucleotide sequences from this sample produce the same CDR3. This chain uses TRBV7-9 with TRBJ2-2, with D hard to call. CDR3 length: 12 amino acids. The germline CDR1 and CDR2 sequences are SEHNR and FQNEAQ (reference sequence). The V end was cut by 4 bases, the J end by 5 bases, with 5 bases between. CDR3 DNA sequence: TGTGCCAGCAGCTCCGAGACCGGGGAGCTGTTTTTT. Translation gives CASSSETGELFF.

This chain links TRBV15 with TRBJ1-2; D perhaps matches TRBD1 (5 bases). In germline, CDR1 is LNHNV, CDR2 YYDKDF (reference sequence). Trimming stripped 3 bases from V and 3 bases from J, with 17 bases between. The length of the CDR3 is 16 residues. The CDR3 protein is CATSRGRGQGHYGYTF. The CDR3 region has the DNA TGTGCCACCAGCAGGGGCAGAGGGCAGGGTCACTATGGCTACACCTTC.

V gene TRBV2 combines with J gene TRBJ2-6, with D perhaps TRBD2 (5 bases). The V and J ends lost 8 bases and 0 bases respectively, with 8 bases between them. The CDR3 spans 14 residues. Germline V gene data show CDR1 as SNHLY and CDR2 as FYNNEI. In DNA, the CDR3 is TGTGCCAGCTCCCGGGACTCTGGGGCCAACGTCCTGACTTTC. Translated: CASSRDSGANVLTF.

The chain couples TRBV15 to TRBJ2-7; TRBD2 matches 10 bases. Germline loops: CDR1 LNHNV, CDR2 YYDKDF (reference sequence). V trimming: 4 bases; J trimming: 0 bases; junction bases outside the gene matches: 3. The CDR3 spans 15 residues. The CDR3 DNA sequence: TGTGCCACCAGCAAAGGACTAGCGGACTCCTACGAGCAGTACTTC. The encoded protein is CATSKGLADSYEQYF. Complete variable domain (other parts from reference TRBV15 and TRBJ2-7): DAMVIQNPRYQVTQFGKPVTLSCSQTLNHNVMYWYQQKSSQAPKLLFHYYDKDFNNEADTPDNFQSRRPNTSFCFLDIRSPGLGDTAMYLCATSKGLADSYEQYFGPGTRLTVT.

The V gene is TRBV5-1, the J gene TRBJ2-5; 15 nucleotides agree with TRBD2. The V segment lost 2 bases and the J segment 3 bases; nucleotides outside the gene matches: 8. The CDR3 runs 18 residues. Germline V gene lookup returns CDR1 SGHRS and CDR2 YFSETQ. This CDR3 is CASSFTGLAGGLKETQYF. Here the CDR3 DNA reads TGCGCCAGCAGCTTCACCGGACTAGCGGGGGGGCTGAAAGAGACCCAGTACTTC.

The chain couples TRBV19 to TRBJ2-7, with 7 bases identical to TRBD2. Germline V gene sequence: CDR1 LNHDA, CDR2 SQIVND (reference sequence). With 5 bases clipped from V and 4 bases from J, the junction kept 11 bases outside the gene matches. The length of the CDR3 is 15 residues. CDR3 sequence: CASSPLTGRGYEQYF. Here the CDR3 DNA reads TGTGCCAGTAGTCCATTGACGGGGCGGGGGTACGAGCAGTACTTC.

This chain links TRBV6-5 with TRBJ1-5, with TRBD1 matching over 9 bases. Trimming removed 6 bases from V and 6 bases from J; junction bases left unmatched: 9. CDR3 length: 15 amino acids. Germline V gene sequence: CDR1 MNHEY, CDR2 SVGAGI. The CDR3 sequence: CASSRGGTGFQPQHF. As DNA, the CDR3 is TGTGCCAGCAGCCGCGGAGGGACAGGGTTTCAGCCCCAGCATTTT.

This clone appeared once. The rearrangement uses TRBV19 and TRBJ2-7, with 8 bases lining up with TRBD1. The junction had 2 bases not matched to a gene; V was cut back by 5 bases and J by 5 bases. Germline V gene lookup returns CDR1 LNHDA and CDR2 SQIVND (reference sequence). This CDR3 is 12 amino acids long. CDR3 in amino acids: CASSSTGDEQYF. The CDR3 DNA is TGTGCCAGTAGTTCGACAGGGGACGAGCAGTACTTC. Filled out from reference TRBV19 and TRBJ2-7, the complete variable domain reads DGGITQSPKYLFRKEGQNVTLSCEQNLNHDAMYWYRQDPGQGLRLIYYSQIVNDFQKGDIAEGYSVSREKKESFPLTVTSAQKNPTAFYLCASSSTGDEQYFGPGTRLTVT.

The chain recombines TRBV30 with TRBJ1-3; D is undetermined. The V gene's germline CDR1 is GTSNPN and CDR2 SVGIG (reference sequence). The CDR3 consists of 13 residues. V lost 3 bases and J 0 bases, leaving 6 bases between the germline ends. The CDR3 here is CAWSRLSGNTIYF. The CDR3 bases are TGTGCCTGGAGCAGACTCTCTGGAAACACCATATATTTT.

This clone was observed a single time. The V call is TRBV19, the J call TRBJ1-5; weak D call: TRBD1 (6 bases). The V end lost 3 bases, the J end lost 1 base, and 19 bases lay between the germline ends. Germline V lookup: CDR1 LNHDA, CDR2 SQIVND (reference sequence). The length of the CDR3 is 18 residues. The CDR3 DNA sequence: TGTGCCAGTAGTATCATGGGACAAATCCCTTCCAGCAATCAGCCCCAGCATTTT. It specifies CASSIMGQIPSSNQPQHF.

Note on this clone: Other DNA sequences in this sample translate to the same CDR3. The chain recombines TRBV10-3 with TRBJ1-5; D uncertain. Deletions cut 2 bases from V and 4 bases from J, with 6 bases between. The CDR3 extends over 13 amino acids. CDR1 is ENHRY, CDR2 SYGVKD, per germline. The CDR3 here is CAISENLNQPQHF. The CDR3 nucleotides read TGTGCCATCAGTGAGAATCTTAATCAGCCCCAGCATTTT.

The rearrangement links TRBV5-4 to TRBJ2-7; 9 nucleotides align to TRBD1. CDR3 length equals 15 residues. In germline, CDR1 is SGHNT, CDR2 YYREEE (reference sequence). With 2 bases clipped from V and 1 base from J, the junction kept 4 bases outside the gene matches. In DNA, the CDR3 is TGTGCCAGCAGCTTTCGTGGACAGGGGTCCTACGAGCAGTACTTC. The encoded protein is CASSFRGQGSYEQYF.

This CDR3 reads CASSLVHSGANVLTF. The CDR3, as DNA: TGTGCCAGCAGCTTGGTCCACTCTGGGGCCAACGTCCTGACTTTC. The V and J genes are TRBV5-4 and TRBJ2-6; no clear D gene. The CDR3 extends over 15 amino acids. V shed 0 bases and J shed 0 bases, with 4 bases lying between them. Germline CDR1 SGHNT, CDR2 YYREEE (reference sequence). The variable domain in full, with the rest retrieved from reference TRBV5-4 and TRBJ2-6, is ETGVTQSPTHLIKTRGQQVTLRCSSQSGHNTVSWYQQALGQGPQFIFQYYREEENGRGNFPPRFSGLQFPNYSSELNVNALELDDSALYLCASSLVHSGANVLTFGAGSRLTVL.

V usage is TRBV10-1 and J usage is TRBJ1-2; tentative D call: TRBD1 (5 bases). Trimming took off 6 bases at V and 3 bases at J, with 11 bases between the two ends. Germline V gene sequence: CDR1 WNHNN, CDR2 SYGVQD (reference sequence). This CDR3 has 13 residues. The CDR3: CASRAGTDYGYTF. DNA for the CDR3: TGCGCCAGCAGGGCCGGGACCGACTATGGCTACACCTTC.

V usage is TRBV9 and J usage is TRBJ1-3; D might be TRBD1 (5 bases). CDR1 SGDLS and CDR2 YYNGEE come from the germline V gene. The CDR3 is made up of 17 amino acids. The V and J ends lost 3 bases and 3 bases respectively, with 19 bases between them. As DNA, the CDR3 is TGTGCCAGCAGCGCCACTTCTCAGGGTGCGGGTGGAAACACCATATATTTT. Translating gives CASSATSQGAGGNTIYF.

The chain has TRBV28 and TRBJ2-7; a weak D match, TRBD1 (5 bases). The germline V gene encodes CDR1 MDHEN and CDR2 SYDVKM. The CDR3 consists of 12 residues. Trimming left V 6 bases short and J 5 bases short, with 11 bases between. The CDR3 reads CASSARQNEQYF. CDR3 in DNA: TGTGCCAGCAGCGCTAGACAGAACGAGCAGTACTTC.

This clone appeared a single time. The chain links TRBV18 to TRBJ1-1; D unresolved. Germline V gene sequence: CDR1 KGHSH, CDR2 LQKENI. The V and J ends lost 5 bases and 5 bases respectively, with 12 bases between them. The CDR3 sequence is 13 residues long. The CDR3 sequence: CASSRVEGTEAFF. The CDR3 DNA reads TGTGCCAGCTCAAGGGTTGAAGGGACTGAAGCTTTCTTT.